A single sample is the source of the 25 T cell receptor beta chains below, sequenced in a study of blood T cell repertoires in COVID-19. Using immunoSEQ multiplex PCR, the repertoire was profiled, and TCRdb retains in-frame clones only, with some absent. This table holds approximately 170,000 clones, 86% found once. The sequencing sample was made of peripheral blood. Every receptor here comes from a woman in her sixties or seventies with COVID-19, enrolled during active disease.

This clone was recorded at least ten times. This chain connects TRBV7-9 to TRBJ1-6; D call uncertain. Trimming cost V 5 bases and J 9 bases, with 17 bases left between them. The length of the CDR3 is 15 residues. The germline gives CDR1 SEHNR, CDR2 FQNEAQ (reference sequence). The CDR3 sequence: CASSAFLLERSPLHF. Here the CDR3 DNA reads TGTGCCAGCAGCGCGTTCCTTCTCGAACGTTCACCCCTCCACTTT.

The chain joins TRBV6-1 to TRBJ1-5; D is uncertain. This CDR3 comprises 13 residues. V lost 1 base and J 7 bases, leaving 8 bases between the germline ends. The germline V gene has CDR1 MNHNS and CDR2 SASEGT. In DNA form, the CDR3 reads TGTGCCAGCAGTGAAGGCCGGTCGCAGCCCCAGCATTTT. Translating it yields CASSEGRSQPQHF.

The chain's CDR3 is CATGTGSGYTF. CDR3 bases: TGTGCCACCGGGACAGGGAGCGGCTACACCTTC. The V gene is TRBV28, the J gene TRBJ1-2; 9 positions agree with TRBD1. V lost 10 bases, J lost 8 bases, and 5 bases stayed unmatched. Looked up from germline, CDR1 is MDHEN and CDR2 is SYDVKM. The CDR3 has 11 amino acids.

V usage is TRBV20-1 and J usage is TRBJ2-1; 8 bases line up with TRBD1. CDR1 and CDR2 (germline): DFQATT, SNEGSKA (reference sequence). The CDR3 contains 15 residues. Trimming removed 3 bases from V and 5 bases from J; junction bases left unmatched: 9. CDR3 sequence reads: CSASPGTGLNNEQFF. The CDR3, as DNA: TGCAGTGCTAGTCCGGGGACAGGCCTAAACAATGAGCAGTTCTTC.

This CDR3 reads CAISESGQGSGNTIYF. The CDR3 DNA is TGTGCCATCAGTGAGTCGGGACAGGGCTCTGGAAACACCATATATTTT. The chain links TRBV10-3 to TRBJ1-3, with TRBD1 matching 9 bases. Germline lookup yields CDR1 ENHRY and CDR2 SYGVKD. The CDR3 totals 16 residues. Losses at the gene ends were 0 bases for V and 0 bases for J; bases not matched to a gene: 0.

The chain is built from TRBV19 and TRBJ2-2; D gene ambiguous. The CDR3 contains 15 residues. V dropped 5 bases and J dropped 3 bases, with 13 bases sitting between them. The germline V gene has CDR1 LNHDA and CDR2 SQIVND (reference sequence). CDR3 in DNA: TGTGCCAGTAGTCCCCAAGACATATACACCGGGGAGCTGTTTTTT. Amino acid sequence: CASSPQDIYTGELFF.

The V gene is TRBV29-1, the J gene TRBJ2-7, with D possibly matching TRBD2 (6 bases). Germline-derived CDR1 and CDR2 are SQVTM and ANQGSEA. V lost 5 bases and J 4 bases, leaving 9 bases between the germline ends. The CDR3 contains 11 residues. CDR3 bases: TGCAGCGTTCGGGGGTCTTACGAGCAGTACTTC. Its protein product is CSVRGSYEQYF.

The chain combines TRBV4-1 with TRBJ2-7; 11 bases align to TRBD2. This CDR3 is built from 16 residues. Germline CDR1 and CDR2: MGHRA and YSYEKL. V gave up 4 bases and J gave up 2 bases; unmatched junction bases: 7. The CDR3 nucleotides read TGCGCCAGCAGCCCCCTGACTAGCGGGAACCCCTACGAGCAGTACTTC. It yields the protein CASSPLTSGNPYEQYF.

In this sample, this clone turned up once. The V and J genes are TRBV19 and TRBJ2-2; 14 positions agree with TRBD2. The J segment lost 6 bases and the V segment lost 4 bases, leaving 7 bases of the junction unmatched. Germline V lookup: CDR1 LNHDA, CDR2 SQIVND (reference sequence). This CDR3 spans 17 amino acids. The CDR3 sequence: CASSRFTGLAGAGELFF. The CDR3 bases are TGTGCCAGTAGTAGGTTCACGGGACTAGCGGGAGCCGGGGAGCTGTTTTTT.

The chain uses TRBV20-1 and TRBJ2-7; D call uncertain. Germline V gene sequence: CDR1 DFQATT, CDR2 SNEGSKA (reference sequence). V lost 5 bases and J 5 bases, leaving 10 bases between the germline ends. This CDR3 has 11 residues. The chain's CDR3 is CSAPIIDEQYF. CDR3 sequence (DNA): TGCAGTGCTCCCATCATTGACGAGCAGTACTTC.

The CDR3 protein is CASNRGGRGTDTQYF. The CDR3 DNA sequence: TGTGCCAGTAACAGGGGCGGGAGGGGAACAGATACGCAGTATTTT. The V call is TRBV6-5, the J call TRBJ2-3; 9 nucleotides line up with TRBD2. Germline V lookup: CDR1 MNHEY, CDR2 SVGAGI. This CDR3 is 15 amino acids long. With V trimmed by 9 bases and J by 3 bases, 10 bases remained unmatched.

The V and J genes are TRBV29-1 and TRBJ2-7; TRBD2 matches 8 bases. Germline values: CDR1 SQVTM, CDR2 ANQGSEA. Trimming removed 7 bases from V and 0 bases from J; junction bases left unmatched: 5. The CDR3 extends over 13 amino acids. CDR3 in DNA: TGCAGCGCCTCAGCGGGAGCCTCCTACGAGCAGTACTTC. It is translated as CSASAGASYEQYF.

This clone was counted a single time. The V call is TRBV7-2, the J call TRBJ2-5; no firm D call. The V gene's germline CDR1 is SGHTA and CDR2 FQGNSA. V lost 5 bases, J lost 5 bases, and 6 bases lay in between. The CDR3 runs 11 residues. CDR3 DNA sequence: TGTGCCAGCAGCGGTGCGGAGACCCAGTACTTC. It is translated as CASSGAETQYF.

This chain uses TRBV3-1 (or the pseudogene TRBV3-2) with TRBJ2-1; 11 bases line up with TRBD2. CDR1 LGHDT and CDR2 YNNKEL come from the germline V gene (reference sequence). V gave up 4 bases and J gave up 5 bases; unmatched junction bases: 7. This CDR3 is built from 16 residues. CDR3 residues: CASSRTGLAVNNEQFF. The CDR3 DNA is TGTGCCAGCAGCCGAACGGGACTAGCGGTTAACAATGAGCAGTTCTTC.

The chain couples TRBV30 to TRBJ2-6; a possible D gene is TRBD1 (6 bases). This CDR3 is 17 amino acids long. The V gene lost 5 bases and the J gene lost 0 bases, with 17 bases spanning the gap. Germline lookup yields CDR1 GTSNPN and CDR2 SVGIG (reference sequence). CDR3 protein: CAWQKQGWSSGANVLTF. The CDR3 DNA reads TGTGCCTGGCAGAAACAGGGTTGGAGCTCTGGGGCCAACGTCCTGACTTTC.

The genes are TRBV11-3 and TRBJ1-1; the D is unclear. Trimming cost V 0 bases and J 4 bases, with 9 bases left between them. Germline values: CDR1 SGHNT, CDR2 YENEEA. The CDR3 has 14 residues. Here the CDR3 reads CASSLDLAVTEAFF. The CDR3 DNA reads TGTGCCAGCAGCTTAGATCTTGCAGTCACTGAAGCTTTCTTT. The whole variable domain, remainder taken from reference TRBV11-3 and TRBJ1-1, is EAGVVQSPRYKIIEKKQPVAFWCNPISGHNTLYWYLQNLGQGPELLIRYENEEAVDDSQLPKDRFSAERLKGVDSTLKIQPAELGDSAVYLCASSLDLAVTEAFFGQGTRLTVV.

The chain carries TRBV5-1 and TRBJ1-6; TRBD1 might be the D (5 bases). Germline values: CDR1 SGHRS, CDR2 YFSETQ. The CDR3 totals 12 residues. The V end was cut by 4 bases, the J end by 10 bases, with 9 bases between. The DNA for the CDR3 is TGCGCCAGCAGCCCAGGGAAATCACCCCTCCACTTT. This sequence encodes CASSPGKSPLHF.

The table lists this clone with a count of one. The chain couples TRBV20-1 to TRBJ2-7; 9 positions agree with TRBD1. With V trimmed by 6 bases and J by 6 bases, 3 bases remained unmatched. The CDR3 is 11 amino acids. In germline, CDR1 is DFQATT, CDR2 SNEGSKA (reference sequence). This CDR3 is CSARTGAEQYF. Here the CDR3 DNA reads TGCAGTGCCCGGACAGGGGCCGAGCAGTACTTC.

The CDR3, as DNA: TGTGCCAGCAGTTACTCGATCAGGGGTAGCAATCAGCCCCAGCATTTT. Amino acid sequence: CASSYSIRGSNQPQHF. This chain uses TRBV6-2 or TRBV6-3 with TRBJ1-5, with D maybe TRBD1 (6 bases). The V end lost 0 bases, the J end lost 0 bases, and 9 bases lay between the germline ends. The CDR3 totals 16 residues. Germline CDR1 MNHEY, CDR2 SVGEGT.

This chain links TRBV7-8 with TRBJ2-5, with D uncertain. V gave up 3 bases and J gave up 1 base, with 9 bases separating them. The CDR3 sequence is 14 residues long. Per germline, CDR1 SGHVS and CDR2 FQNEAQ. In DNA, the CDR3 is TGTGCCAGCAGCTTCCTCGTCTTCCAAGAGACCCAGTACTTC. As protein: CASSFLVFQETQYF.

The rearrangement joins TRBV28 to TRBJ2-5, with D perhaps TRBD2 (7 bases). Germline V CDR1 and CDR2: MDHEN, SYDVKM. CDR3 size: 15 residues. V dropped 3 bases and J dropped 5 bases, with 16 bases sitting between them. Here the CDR3 reads CASSFGGGVQETQYF. The CDR3 coding sequence is TGTGCCAGCAGTTTTGGGGGGGGCGTACAGGAGACCCAGTACTTC. The full variable domain, completed using reference TRBV28 and TRBJ2-5, is DVKVTQSSRYLVKRTGEKVFLECVQDMDHENMFWYRQDPGLGLRLIYFSYDVKMKEKGDIPEGYSVSREKKERFSLILESASTNQTSMYLCASSFGGGVQETQYFGPGTRLLVL.

V usage is TRBV30 and J usage is TRBJ1-5; no definite D call. This CDR3 has 13 amino acids. V was pared by 3 bases and J by 5 bases, with 11 bases between. Germline V lookup: CDR1 GTSNPN, CDR2 SVGIG (reference sequence). CDR3 nucleotides: TGTGCCTGGAGCGGTAGTGGTGATCAGCCCCAGCATTTT. Protein product: CAWSGSGDQPQHF. Supplemented by reference TRBV30 and TRBJ1-5, the full variable domain reads SQTIHQWPATLVQPVGSPLSLECTVEGTSNPNLYWYRQAAGRGLQLLFYSVGIGQISSEVPQNLSASRPQDRQFILSSKKLLLSDSGFYLCAWSGSGDQPQHFGDGTRLSIL.

The chain links TRBV5-1 to TRBJ2-7, with 13 bases fitting TRBD2. Trimming cost V 4 bases and J 3 bases; bases outside gene matches: 10. The CDR3 covers 17 residues. Germline lookup yields CDR1 SGHRS and CDR2 YFSETQ. CDR3 nucleotides: TGCGCCAGCAGCCCTGGACTAGCGGGAGCGAAATTCTACGAGCAGTACTTC. It is translated as CASSPGLAGAKFYEQYF.

The chain couples TRBV6-4 to TRBJ2-1; the match to TRBD2 covers 9 bases. The germline CDR1 and CDR2 sequences are MRHNA and SNTAGT. This CDR3 contains 15 residues. V lost 4 bases and J lost 3; bases outside the gene matches: 4. CDR3: CASSVIAGDYNEQFF. In nucleotides, the CDR3 is TGTGCCAGCAGTGTAATAGCGGGAGACTACAATGAGCAGTTCTTC.

This rearrangement joins TRBV19 to TRBJ2-3; possible D gene TRBD1, 5 bases. Germline loops: CDR1 LNHDA, CDR2 SQIVND (reference sequence). The CDR3 runs 15 residues. V shed 0 bases and J shed 0 bases, with 7 bases lying between them. CDR3 in amino acids: CASSIDGASTDTQYF. The CDR3 nucleotides read TGTGCCAGTAGTATAGATGGGGCTAGCACAGATACGCAGTATTTT.